This entry lists 18 T cell receptor beta chains sequenced from one sample in a study of CD8+CD57+ T cells in acquired aplastic anemia. Genomic DNA acted as the template from which TCR beta VDJ combination and CDR3 sequence profiling were carried out. One entry per CDR3 protein, called by TCRdb with MiXCR from the reads. This sample yields 150,000 or so distinct CDR3 sequences, of which more than 45% are seen a single time; 3% to 4% belongs to the top ten. Patients chosen for sequencing had shown CD8+CD57+ cell expansion by flow cytometry. The sequenced sample consisted of sorted CD4+, CD8+, or CD8+CD57+ T cells (not recorded which) from PBMCs. These receptors were taken from a human donor with aplastic anemia.

This clonotype was detected only a few times. The chain combines TRBV24-1 with TRBJ1-5, with TRBD1 identical over 8 bases. After removal of 2 bases from V and 7 bases from J, the junction contained 6 bases not matched to a gene. Germline V gene sequence: CDR1 KGHDR, CDR2 SFDVKD. CDR3 length: 15 amino acids. CDR3 nucleotide sequence: TGTGCCACCAGTGATTCTGGACAGGGTTTCCAGCCCCAGCATTTT. This sequence encodes CATSDSGQGFQPQHF.

The chain uses TRBV20-1 and TRBJ2-5; D is unresolved. CDR1 and CDR2 from the germline V gene are DFQATT and SNEGSKA (reference sequence). The CDR3 consists of 13 residues. With 5 bases removed from V and 2 bases from J, the gap between germline ends came to 12 bases. CDR3 bases: TGCAGTGCTTCTTTCGGCGTACAAGAGACCCAGTACTTC. Its protein is CSASFGVQETQYF.

This clonotype occurred many times. The rearrangement joins TRBV19 to TRBJ2-1; D remains unclear. The germline V gene has CDR1 LNHDA and CDR2 SQIVND (reference sequence). The CDR3 loop spans 15 amino acids. V was shortened by 3 bases and J by 3 bases, with 12 bases between the two germline ends. The CDR3 nucleotides read TGTGCCAGTAGTATGTCCGGCACGGGCTACAATGAGCAGTTCTTC. Protein sequence: CASSMSGTGYNEQFF.

The V gene is TRBV11-2, the J gene TRBJ2-5; 8 nucleotides align to TRBD1. Germline CDR1 and CDR2: SGHAT and FQNNGV. CDR3 length: 13 residues. The V segment lost 6 bases and the J segment 5 bases; nucleotides outside the gene matches: 5. For the CDR3, the DNA is TGTGCCAGCAGTCGGACAGGGACCGAGACCCAGTACTTC. Translated: CASSRTGTETQYF. Full variable domain (rest looked up from reference TRBV11-2 and TRBJ2-5): EAGVAQSPRYKIIEKRQSVAFWCNPISGHATLYWYQQILGQGPKLLIQFQNNGVVDDSQLPKDRFSAERLKGVDSTLKIQPAKLEDSAVYLCASSRTGTETQYFGPGTRLLVL.

This chain joins TRBV11-2 and TRBJ2-1, with 10 bases aligning to TRBD2. The V gene's germline CDR1 is SGHAT and CDR2 FQNNGV. J was trimmed by 7 bases and V by 2 bases; bases with no gene match: 11. This CDR3 spans 17 amino acids. CDR3 nucleotides: TGTGCCAGCAGCTTACAGCCGAGCGGGAGGGCCGGGAATGAGCAGTTCTTC. Its protein product is CASSLQPSGRAGNEQFF.

The rearrangement links TRBV24-1 to TRBJ1-2; D gene ambiguous. Trimming shortened V by 4 bases and J by 6 bases, and 5 bases separated the two germline ends. Germline V gene lookup returns CDR1 KGHDR and CDR2 SFDVKD. The CDR3 length is 11 residues. CDR3 loop: CATSEGDGYTF. CDR3 coding DNA: TGTGCCACCAGTGAGGGCGATGGCTACACCTTC.

The gene calls are TRBV29-1 and TRBJ2-7; D is possibly TRBD1 (5 bases). The germline V gene encodes CDR1 SQVTM and CDR2 ANQGSEA. V was trimmed by 6 bases and J by 3 bases, leaving 24 bases between them. This CDR3 comprises 16 residues. CDR3 nucleotide sequence: TGCAGCGTGTCGGGCCCGGGCCTCGTGGGGCTCTACGAGCAGTACTTC. Translated, it gives CSVSGPGLVGLYEQYF.

The genes are TRBV19 and TRBJ1-5; 7 nucleotides align to TRBD1. The trim removed 4 bases at V and 4 bases at J, leaving 7 bases unmatched. CDR1 and CDR2 from the germline V gene are LNHDA and SQIVND (reference sequence). The CDR3 loop spans 15 amino acids. CDR3 in DNA: TGTGCCAGTAGTACCCCAGGGGACAGAAATCAGCCCCAGCATTTT. Translating gives CASSTPGDRNQPQHF.

This rearrangement joins TRBV20-1 to TRBJ2-1; 11 nucleotides align to TRBD2. This CDR3 is built from 14 residues. Looked up from germline, CDR1 is DFQATT and CDR2 is SNEGSKA (reference sequence). V shed 5 bases, J shed 6 bases, and the junction held 6 bases outside the gene matches. The CDR3 sequence is CSAPRTSGRNEQFF. The CDR3, as DNA: TGCAGTGCTCCTAGGACTAGCGGGCGCAATGAGCAGTTCTTC.

The chain joins TRBV19 to TRBJ2-1; 10 bases match TRBD2. V gave up 5 bases and J gave up 9 bases; unmatched junction bases: 7. Per the germline V gene, CDR1 is LNHDA and CDR2 is SQIVND (reference sequence). This CDR3 is built from 14 residues. In nucleotides, the CDR3 is TGTGCCAGTAGTCAGAGCGGGAGGGGGGGTGAGCAGTTCTTC. It encodes CASSQSGRGGEQFF.

This clonotype came up many times. The V gene is TRBV5-6, the J gene TRBJ1-2, with TRBD1 as a possible D gene (5 bases). The V gene's germline CDR1 is SGHDT and CDR2 YYEEEE. Trimming took 5 bases from V and 4 from J, leaving 15 bases between them. The CDR3 loop spans 14 amino acids. CDR3 region: CASRPRTGLYGYTF. In nucleotides, the CDR3 is TGTGCCAGCAGACCCCGGACGGGACTCTATGGCTACACCTTC.

V usage is TRBV10-1 and J usage is TRBJ2-7; the D gene is possibly TRBD2 (6 bases). The CDR3 sequence is 14 residues long. Trimming cost V 0 bases and J 5 bases, with 11 bases left between them. Per germline, CDR1 WNHNN and CDR2 SYGVQD (reference sequence). The DNA of the CDR3 is TGCGCCAGCAGTGAGTCGGGAGGCGTCCACGAGCAGTACTTC. Protein sequence: CASSESGGVHEQYF.

This clonotype came up many times. The CDR3 DNA sequence: TGTGCCAGCAGCGCACAGGGGGCCGGTAATGAAAAACTGTTTTTT. It encodes CASSAQGAGNEKLFF. This chain uses TRBV5-8 with TRBJ1-4, with 9 bases fitting TRBD1. The CDR3 consists of 15 residues. J gave up 4 bases and V 4 bases, and 5 bases lay outside the gene matches. CDR1 and CDR2 (germline): SGHTS, YDEGEE.

This clonotype was found many times. V is TRBV5-5 and J is TRBJ2-7; D not resolved. This CDR3 is built from 16 residues. V shed 4 bases and J shed 0 bases, with 17 bases lying between them. Germline assignment: CDR1 SGHKS and CDR2 YYEKEE (reference sequence). CDR3 DNA sequence: TGTGCCAGCAGCCTTCTTCCGACTGATAGCTCCTACGAGCAGTACGTC. Translated, it gives CASSLLPTDSSYEQYV.

This clonotype was seen a few times. The chain uses TRBV2 and TRBJ1-2; TRBD1 might be the D (5 bases). CDR1 and CDR2 (germline): SNHLY, FYNNEI. The CDR3 has 12 amino acids. V lost 6 bases and J lost 3, with 8 bases in between. CDR3 protein: CASRGTDYGYTF. CDR3 sequence (DNA): TGTGCCAGCAGAGGGACGGACTATGGCTACACCTTC.

Comments on this clonotype: The CDR3 end shows no conserved phenylalanine or tryptophan, and so a read error is likely. The gene calls are TRBV5-1 and TRBJ1-1; 9 positions agree with TRBD1. The CDR3 consists of 14 residues. Germline CDR1 reads SGHRS; CDR2 reads YFSETQ. V trimming: 4 bases; J trimming: 4 bases; junction bases outside the gene matches: 5. In nucleotides, the CDR3 is TGCGCCAGCAGCGAGGGACAGGGAAGCACTGAAGCTTTCCTT. Its translation is CASSEGQGSTEAFL.

As to this clonotype: The junction does not match germline at one end; this may be a read error. This sequence joins TRBV7-7 and TRBJ2-7, with D possibly matching TRBD1 (5 bases). The germline V gene has CDR1 SSHAT and CDR2 FNYEAQ (reference sequence). This CDR3 is built from 13 residues. CDR3 protein: CASSLAGQHEQYF. CDR3 nucleotide sequence: TGTGCTAGCAGCTTAGCAGGGCAGCACGAGCAGTACTTC.

A word on this clonotype: The junction departs from the called germline gene at one end, perhaps through a read error. The V gene is TRBV5-4, the J gene TRBJ2-3; 13 bases are a match to TRBD2. The germline V gene encodes CDR1 SGHNT and CDR2 YYREEE (reference sequence). The CDR3 is made up of 16 amino acids. CDR3 loop: CASRLGLAGLTDTQYF. CDR3 sequence (DNA): TGTGCCAGCAGATTGGGACTAGCGGGACTTACAGATACGCAGTATTTT.